One sample yielded the 8 T cell receptor beta chains listed below, sequenced in a study of T cell responses to AZD1222 COVID-19 vaccine. Produced via immunoSEQ multiplex PCR; TCRdb's table is partial and in-frame only. The data contain under 75,000 clones, about 90% of them singletons. Sequenced here: peripheral blood, sampled on day 0 of AZD1222 vaccination. Receptor source: an adult in good health.

This chain links TRBV19 with TRBJ1-5; perhaps TRBD1 as D (6 bases). The V and J ends lost 6 bases and 7 bases respectively, with 19 bases between them. The CDR3 is 15 amino acids. The V gene's germline CDR1 is LNHDA and CDR2 SQIVND (reference sequence). The CDR3 nucleotides read TGTGCCAGTAGCACGATACAACAGGGCCCGCAGCCCCAGCATTTT. This translates into CASSTIQQGPQPQHF.

The rearrangement uses TRBV9 and TRBJ1-4; D call uncertain. Germline V CDR1 and CDR2: SGDLS, YYNGEE. This CDR3 is 14 amino acids long. V lost 4 bases and J 4 bases, leaving 11 bases between the germline ends. The CDR3 DNA reads TGTGCCAGCAGCCCCCTTGAGAGTAATGAAAAACTGTTTTTT. This gives the protein CASSPLESNEKLFF.

The rearrangement joins TRBV29-1 to TRBJ1-2; the D gene is possibly TRBD1 (5 bases). The CDR3 covers 14 residues. The germline CDR1 and CDR2 sequences are SQVTM and ANQGSEA. Trimming pared 1 base from V and 2 bases from J, leaving 11 bases between. The CDR3 coding sequence is TGCAGCGTTGAAGTAGGGACGGAGAACTATGGCTACACCTTC. It translates to CSVEVGTENYGYTF.

This clone was observed a handful of times. The CDR3 DNA follows: TGTGCCAGCGCTCACGGCACGGGAGGCTACGAGCAGTACTTC. Its protein product is CASAHGTGGYEQYF. This sequence joins TRBV27 and TRBJ2-7; 7 positions match TRBD2. J was trimmed by 3 bases and V by 8 bases; bases with no gene match: 10. Looked up from germline, CDR1 is MNHEY and CDR2 is SMNVEV (reference sequence). The CDR3 length is 14 residues.

The chain has TRBV19 and TRBJ1-1, with D possibly TRBD1 on 6 matching bases. This CDR3 spans 13 amino acids. Looked up from germline, CDR1 is LNHDA and CDR2 is SQIVND (reference sequence). V was pared by 7 bases and J by 3 bases, with 12 bases between. As DNA, the CDR3 is TGTGCCAGTAACACAGGGAGGGACACTGAAGCTTTCTTT. Its protein is CASNTGRDTEAFF.

The chain is built from TRBV18 and TRBJ1-3, with a weak D call TRBD1 (5 bases). Trimming cost V 4 bases and J 3 bases, with 10 bases left between them. The CDR3 contains 14 residues. Germline CDR1 is KGHSH and CDR2 is LQKENI. The DNA for the CDR3 is TGTGCCAGCTCACAAGACAGTGTTGGAAACACCATATATTTT. The encoded protein is CASSQDSVGNTIYF.

The chain has TRBV7-2 and TRBJ2-7; 8 bases are shared with TRBD1. This CDR3 is built from 15 residues. Germline CDR1 reads SGHTA; CDR2 reads FQGNSA. The trim removed 4 bases at V and 2 bases at J, leaving 7 bases unmatched. The CDR3 loop reads CASSWETGGPYEQYF. CDR3 bases: TGTGCCAGCAGCTGGGAAACAGGGGGTCCCTACGAGCAGTACTTC.

The V gene is TRBV18, the J gene TRBJ1-1; D perhaps matches TRBD1 (5 bases). The ends were cut back, 3 bases at V and 1 base at J, with 12 bases in the middle. Per germline, CDR1 KGHSH and CDR2 LQKENI. The CDR3 has 15 residues. This CDR3 reads CASSPTLGRNTEAFF. The CDR3 DNA is TGTGCCAGCTCACCCACCTTGGGACGGAACACTGAAGCTTTCTTT.